This T cell receptor (beta chain) was recorded in a study of regulatory T cells in long-lasting Graves disease. This clonotype was counted a single time. Construction of TCR beta libraries relied on iRepertoire HTBI primers and on Arm-PCR targeting CDR3 regions. Using its own MiXCR run on the multiplex PCR reads, TCRdb lists one record per CDR3 protein. Found here are a few hundred thousand distinct CDR3 sequences, roughly a fifth of them singletons; the top ten hold approximately 15%. V lost 1 base to trimming and J lost 5 bases, with 12 bases between them. Germline lookup yields CDR1 LNHDA and CDR2 SQIVND (reference sequence). The CDR3 is made up of 16 amino acids. The time point denotes: persistent/refractory GD, antithyroid drugs over 5 years with positive TRAb. Extracted RNA from PBMCs served as the source of the TCR library.

The material was peripheral blood mononuclear cells (PBMCs), obtained when the disease was refractory, from a patient treated with antithyroid drugs. The TCR sequence derives from a female donor with Graves disease. This chain connects TRBV19 to TRBJ1-6; perhaps TRBD1 as D (5 bases). The CDR3 sequence is CASSIGTGTDNSPLHF. CDR3 sequence (DNA): TGTGCCAGTAGTATAGGCACCGGGACCGATAATTCACCCCTCCACTTT.